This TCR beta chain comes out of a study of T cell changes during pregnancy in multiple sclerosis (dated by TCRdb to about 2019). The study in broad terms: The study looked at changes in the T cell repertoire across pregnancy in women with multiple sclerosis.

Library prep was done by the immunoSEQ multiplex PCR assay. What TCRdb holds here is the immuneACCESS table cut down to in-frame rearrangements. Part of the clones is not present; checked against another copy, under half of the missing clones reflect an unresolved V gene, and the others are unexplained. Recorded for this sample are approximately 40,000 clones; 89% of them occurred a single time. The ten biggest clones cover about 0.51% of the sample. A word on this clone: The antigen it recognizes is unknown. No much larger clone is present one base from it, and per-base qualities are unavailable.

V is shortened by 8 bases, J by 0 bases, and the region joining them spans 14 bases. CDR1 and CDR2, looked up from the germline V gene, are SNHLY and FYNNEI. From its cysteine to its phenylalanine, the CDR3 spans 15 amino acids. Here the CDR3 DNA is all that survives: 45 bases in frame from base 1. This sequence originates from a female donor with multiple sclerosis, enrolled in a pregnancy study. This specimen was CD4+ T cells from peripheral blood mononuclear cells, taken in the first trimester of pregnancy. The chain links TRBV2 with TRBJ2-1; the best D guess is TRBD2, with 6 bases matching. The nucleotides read TGTGCCAGCGTTATTGGGGGGATCTCCTACAATGAGCAGTTCTTC. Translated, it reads CASVIGGISYNEQFF.